The clone carrying this TCR beta chain was detected only once. The record originates from a study of OX40 agonist ivuxolimab in advanced cancers. V was cut by 2 bases and J by 9 bases, with 11 bases left in between. The germline CDR1 and CDR2 sequences are MDHEN and SYDVKM. The length of the CDR3 is 14 residues. Profiling relied on immunoSEQ multiplex PCR, and the TCRdb table lists in-frame clones only, not all of them. The table shows some 30,000 clones, with about 74% occurring only once. The chain joins TRBV28 to TRBJ1-6; D is perhaps TRBD1 (6 bases). The sequence was obtained from an adult with an advanced solid tumor such as melanoma, head and neck, liver or kidney cancer. The sample here was CD4+ or CD8+ T cells sorted from blood, taken in a trial of the OX40 agonist ivuxolimab. This CDR3 is CASSLGGAGSPLHF. The CDR3 region has the DNA TGTGCCAGCAGTTTAGGGGGGGCAGGTTCACCCCTCCACTTT.